This TCR beta chain was documented in a study of blood T cell repertoires in COVID-19. Study overall: COVID-19 samples collected from the United States, Italy and Spain covered acute and convalescent phases. PBMCs, B-cell-depleted T cells, or T cells provided the cDNA or gDNA that made up the material.

Assay used: immunoSEQ multiplex PCR; TCRdb lists only in-frame clones, some missing. The table has roughly 250,000 clones, 82% seen once. Trimming left V 5 bases short and J 2 bases short, with 4 bases between. Germline-derived CDR1 and CDR2 are SNHLY and FYNNEI. CDR3 length: 11 residues. This clone was seen once. Other nucleotide sequences in the sample specify the same CDR3. Sample: peripheral blood. The clonotype comes from a woman aged 70-85 years with acute or convalescent COVID-19. This chain joins TRBV2 and TRBJ2-7; D unresolved. Written as DNA, the CDR3 is TGTGCCAGCAGTACAGCCTACGAGCAGTACTTC. The encoded protein is CASSTAYEQYF.